This T cell receptor (beta chain) was sequenced for a study of blood T cell repertoires in COVID-19 (dated by TCRdb to the early 2020s). In terms of the full investigation: Samples covering the acute and convalescent phases of COVID-19 were provided by collaborators in the United States, Italy and Spain. Where available, HLA class I and class II types were obtained from metadata supplied by the sample provider rather than from assay-based typing. A freely available public database, intended as a resource for researchers studying the immune response to SARS-CoV-2, is where the repertoires were released. The material from the prospective study consisted of cDNA or gDNA derived from T cells, B-cell-depleted T cells, or PBMCs. The samples were drawn from the first 160 participants of the ongoing ImmuneRACE study and from 950 to 1,500 subjects provided by 6 global collaborators. Subjects who had been exposed to COVID-19, were actively infected with it, or had recovered from it provided the deeply sampled blood TCRbeta repertoires that made up the dataset. Nearly every sample came with metadata listing a de-identified subject ID, COVID-19 status, age in years and sex.

TCRbeta CDR3 regions were amplified from genomic DNA using the immunoSEQ Assay, a bias-controlled multiplex PCR. The paper's data handling went like this. The number of nucleated cells in each sample was estimated from the amplification of reference gene primers within the assay. To quantify the absolute abundance of each unique TCRbeta CDR3 rearrangement, sequence reads were collapsed and filtered. For each sample, productive Simpson clonality was calculated by taking the square root of Simpson's diversity index across productive rearrangements. TCRdb took this table from immuneACCESS and kept in-frame rearrangements with V and J called. Such tables lack part of the clones; where checked against another copy, unresolved V genes explain under half of the gap, and the rest is unexplained. The V and J calls and the clone size are those of that table, but D and trimming were determined from the DNA. Across this sample there are 140,000 to 150,000 clones, with 85% seen only once. The ten biggest clones cover over 2.5% of the sample.

The collaborating institutions used their own protocols to collect whole blood in K2EDTA tubes. For TCRbeta analysis, collaborators shipped samples in one of three forms: frozen whole blood, isolated PBMCs, or DNA extracted from either of those sample types. The CDR3 runs 16 residues from the cysteine to the phenylalanine. Left in the record is the CDR3 DNA by itself, 48 bases read in frame from the first base. Sequences SGHTA (CDR1) and FQGNSA (CDR2) are obtained from the germline V gene. Deletion took 1 base off V and 4 bases off J, with a span of 16 bases between the germline ends. General conclusions and limits of the study: The quantity of clinical and demographic metadata differed by source and by participant and was supplied without curation.

Comment on this clone: Its cognate antigen has yet to be identified. There are no base qualities to consult, and no much larger clone falls within one base.

Material for sequencing was peripheral blood. The chain employs TRBV7-2 and TRBJ1-2; tentative D gene TRBD1, with 5 bases matching. This TCR came from a human donor with acute or convalescent COVID-19. The donor label of this sample is uncertain. The CDR3 protein: CASSLGRFGGGYGYTF. The nucleotides read TGTGCCAGCAGCTTAGGAAGGTTTGGGGGGGGCTATGGCTACACCTTC.